This T cell receptor (beta chain) originates from a study of T cells in Graves' hyperthyroidism and ophthalmopathy. At the level of the study: The blood sample was taken at first diagnosis, before treatment began. Notes on the study in general: Blood also contained most expanded thyroid clonotypes above 0.001.

In its sample, this clonotype was seen a few times. Antigen unknown. Patients were excluded for uncontrolled infection, other autoimmune disease, pregnancy or lactation. It was roughly 10 ml of fresh peripheral blood that supplied the PBMCs. RNA transcripts served as the template for amplifying TCR beta CDR3 regions. In the first-round RT-PCR of the TCR CDR3, the HTBI primer set was used. Using its own MiXCR run on the multiplex PCR reads, TCRdb lists one record per CDR3 protein. The sample includes about 480,000 distinct CDR3 sequences, about an eighth of them seen just once. The CDR3 is 15 residues long. The trim removed 5 bases at V and 6 bases at J, leaving 6 bases unmatched. Germline V gene sequence: CDR1 SGHTA, CDR2 FQGTGA.

The rearrangement links TRBV7-3 to TRBJ2-1; 11 nucleotides match TRBD2. The sequenced sample consisted of blood. The TCR was taken from a woman between 18 and 29 years old with Graves' hyperthyroidism. The CDR3 loop is CASSPKTSGINEQFF. The CDR3 DNA reads as TGTGCCAGCAGCCCGAAGACTAGCGGGATCAATGAGCAGTTCTTC.